The source of this T cell receptor (beta chain) is a study of beta chain features in type 1 diabetes. For this clone: Its antigen is undetermined.

Looked up from germline, CDR1 is SNHLY and CDR2 is FYNNEI. There are 11 residues in the CDR3. The V end was cut by 6 bases, the J end by 13 bases, with 16 bases between. Broader study findings: For patients, the naive, central memory and Treg TCRB repertoires appeared more alike than for healthy donors. Among patients with Type 1 diabetes, TCRB CDR3s were moderately but significantly shorter in every one of the four CD4+ subsets. Any PCR bias toward short templates would affect both groups alike.

The sequenced template was cDNA made from the entire isolated RNA. Profiled with immunoSEQ multiplex PCR; TCRdb holds only in-frame clones, not every one. The repertoire holds 860,000 or so clones, with roughly a sixth as singletons. Cell sorting via CD45RO/CCR7/CD25/CD127/CD95/CD27 was performed to obtain CD4+ naive, central memory, regulatory and stem cell-like memory cells. Material: naive CD4+ T cells from blood. V usage is TRBV2 and J usage is TRBJ2-7, with D maybe TRBD2 (5 bases). The source is a woman younger than 30 in good health. For the CDR3, the DNA is TGTGCCAGCAGAGATTCGGGGTTAGCATACTTC. It encodes CASRDSGLAYF.